This T cell receptor beta chain was retrieved from a study of T-cell memory formation after mild COVID-19. Study overall: For the most part, TCR clusters were specific to one donor.

As to this clonotype: Its antigen is currently unknown.

TCRdb called the 5' RACE reads again in MiXCR, with one record for every CDR3 protein. The sample contains under 200,000 distinct CDR3 sequences, 13% of which appear only once. The ends were cut back, 5 bases at V and 2 bases at J, with 14 bases in the middle. Germline V gives CDR1 SGHVS, CDR2 FNYEAQ. The CDR3 is 15 amino acids. Findings and caveats of the study: The SARS-CoV-2 specificity of second-wave clones reaching peak at day 37 remained unverified. Later expanders leaned toward CD4+, whereas clones contracting from day 15 to 85 were balanced CD4/CD8. CD4+ contracting clones were mainly CM and EM; CD8+ ones, EMRA.

This sequence originates from a man aged 18 to 35 who had mild COVID-19 (a few samples of this study predate the infection). Cell type and time point are not known. The source material was PBMCs or a T cell subset sorted from them (not recorded which). V and J are TRBV7-6 and TRBJ2-3; possible D gene TRBD2, 6 bases. The CDR3 DNA reads TGTGCCAGCAGCATCCGGGACTTTACCACAGATACGCAGTATTTT. Translated: CASSIRDFTTDTQYF. Full variable domain (outside the CDR3, taken from reference TRBV7-6 and TRBJ2-3): GAGVSQSPRYKVTKRGQDVALRCDPISGHVSLYWYRQALGQGPEFLTYFNYEAQQDKSGLPNDRFSAERPEGSISTLTIQRTEQRDSAMYRCASSIRDFTTDTQYFGPGTRLTVL.